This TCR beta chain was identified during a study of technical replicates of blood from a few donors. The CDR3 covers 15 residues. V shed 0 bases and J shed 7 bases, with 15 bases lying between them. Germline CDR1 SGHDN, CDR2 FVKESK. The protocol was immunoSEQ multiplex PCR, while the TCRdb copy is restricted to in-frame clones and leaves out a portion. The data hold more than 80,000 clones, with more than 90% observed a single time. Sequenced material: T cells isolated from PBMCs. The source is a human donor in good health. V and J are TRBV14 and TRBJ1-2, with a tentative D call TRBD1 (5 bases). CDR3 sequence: CASSQDWSGYGGYTF. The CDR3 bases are TGTGCCAGCAGCCAAGATTGGTCAGGGTATGGTGGCTACACCTTC.